This TCR beta chain stems from a study of OX40 agonist ivuxolimab in advanced cancers. V was cut by 4 bases and J by 3 bases, with 12 bases left in between. Germline assignment: CDR1 SNHLY and CDR2 FYNNEI. This CDR3 has 14 amino acids. Notes on the study in general: CD4+ and CD8+ blood T cells expanded clonally by week 6 at 0.1 to 3.0 mg/kg.

Some clones are missing from TCRdb's copy, which holds only in-frame ones; the method was immunoSEQ multiplex PCR. The sample contains under 20,000 clones, around 80% of which appear only once. Note on this clone: Its antigen is unidentified.

Sequenced here: CD4+ or CD8+ T cells sorted from blood, sampled in a trial of the OX40 agonist ivuxolimab. The sequence derives from an adult with an advanced solid tumor such as melanoma, head and neck, liver or kidney cancer. The rearrangement uses TRBV2 and TRBJ1-2; D gene unclear. CDR3: CASSGSAEYYGYTF. The CDR3 coding sequence is TGTGCCAGCAGTGGTTCCGCCGAATACTATGGCTACACCTTC.